The 22 T cell receptor beta chains below all came from one sample that was sequenced in a study of CD8 T cells in ankylosing spondylitis. One entry per CDR3 protein results from TCRdb running MiXCR on the 5' RACE reads. This table has around 220,000 distinct CDR3 sequences, about 10% appearing once. The sample was blood, either unsorted or a sorted T cell fraction (not recorded which). These receptors all come from a male donor with ankylosing spondylitis or in good health (not recorded which).

V and J are TRBV7-8 and TRBJ1-5; D gene unclear. The CDR3 covers 19 residues. The ends were cut back, 5 bases at V and 0 bases at J, with 23 bases in the middle. Germline V lookup: CDR1 SGHVS, CDR2 FQNEAQ. Written as DNA, the CDR3 is TGTGCCAGCAGCCCGACCGGGCTGCTGTCCTCTTATAGCAATCAGCCCCAGCATTTT. Translation gives CASSPTGLLSSYSNQPQHF.

This clonotype has at least ten counts. The chain links TRBV12-3 or TRBV12-4 to TRBJ2-3, with D possibly being TRBD1 or TRBD2 (5 bases each). This CDR3 has 15 amino acids. V was cut by 3 bases and J by 4 bases, with 14 bases left in between. The CDR3 loop reads CASSFTGREADTQYF. DNA for the CDR3: TGTGCCAGCAGTTTCACGGGGCGCGAGGCAGATACGCAGTATTTT.

This clonotype was recorded many times. V gene TRBV30 combines with J gene TRBJ2-1; no firm D call. This CDR3 contains 11 residues. Germline values: CDR1 GTSNPN, CDR2 SVGIG (reference sequence). The germline V and J ends were trimmed by 1 base and 7 bases, with 5 bases remaining between them. CDR3 DNA sequence: TGTGCCTGGAGTGGGGCTAATGAGCAGTTCTTC. As protein: CAWSGANEQFF.

This clonotype appeared many times. This rearrangement joins TRBV5-1 to TRBJ2-7, with D perhaps matching TRBD1 (6 bases). CDR3 size: 16 residues. CDR1 is SGHRS and CDR2 is YFSETQ in the germline V gene. V was pared by 0 bases and J by 1 base, with 14 bases between. The CDR3 sequence: CASSLEPRDISYEQYF. CDR3 DNA: TGCGCCAGCAGCTTGGAGCCCCGGGACATTTCCTACGAGCAGTACTTC.

This clonotype was seen more than once but under ten times. The chain has TRBV12-3 or TRBV12-4 and TRBJ2-6, with D possibly being TRBD1 (5 bases). V lost 6 bases, J lost 1 base, and 7 bases lay in between. The CDR3 runs to 14 residues. In DNA form, the CDR3 reads TGTGCCAGCAGACCAGGGTCTGGGGCCAACGTCCTGACTTTC. This translates into CASRPGSGANVLTF.

This clonotype was observed at least ten times. V usage is TRBV29-1 and J usage is TRBJ1-1; D might be TRBD1 (6 bases). V was trimmed by 7 bases and J by 5 bases, leaving 14 bases between them. The CDR3 runs 12 residues. The V gene's germline CDR1 is SQVTM and CDR2 ANQGSEA. CDR3 region: CSASLQGTEAFF. CDR3 sequence (DNA): TGCAGCGCCTCACTACAGGGTACTGAAGCTTTCTTT.

Ten or more counts support this clonotype. The chain joins TRBV11-2 to TRBJ2-1; 7 bases align to TRBD1. The CDR3 has 13 residues. With 3 bases clipped from V and 6 bases from J, the junction kept 2 bases outside the gene matches. Germline-derived CDR1 and CDR2 are SGHAT and FQNNGV. The CDR3 bases are TGTGCCAGCAGCTTTACAGGGGTCAATGAGCAGTTCTTC. Its translation is CASSFTGVNEQFF.

This clonotype was observed many times. This chain uses TRBV5-1 with TRBJ2-1; D might be TRBD2 (5 bases). V dropped 4 bases and J dropped 6 bases, with 17 bases sitting between them. The CDR3 loop spans 15 amino acids. Looked up from germline, CDR1 is SGHRS and CDR2 is YFSETQ. The chain's CDR3 is CASSGRTDTINEQFF. CDR3 nucleotides: TGCGCCAGCAGCGGCAGGACTGATACCATCAATGAGCAGTTCTTC.

This clonotype showed up just a few times. This chain links TRBV20-1 with TRBJ2-7; TRBD1 matches 10 bases. The CDR3 runs 13 residues. Trimming removed 6 bases from V and 4 bases from J; junction bases left unmatched: 6. From germline, CDR1 is DFQATT and CDR2 SNEGSKA (reference sequence). This chain's CDR3 is CSARGQGLYEQYF. CDR3 nucleotide sequence: TGCAGTGCCCGGGGACAGGGGCTGTACGAGCAGTACTTC.

The chain couples TRBV7-2 to TRBJ2-5; TRBD2 aligns across 7 bases. There are 16 residues in the CDR3. The germline CDR1 and CDR2 sequences are SGHTA and FQGNSA. Trimming took 5 bases from V and 0 from J; bases not matched to a gene: 9. The CDR3: CASSTQVGGYQETQYF. For the CDR3, the DNA is TGTGCCAGCAGCACACAAGTGGGGGGGTACCAAGAGACCCAGTACTTC.

This clonotype was found many times. This chain links TRBV18 with TRBJ2-2, with no clear D. CDR3 length: 14 amino acids. Per germline, CDR1 KGHSH and CDR2 LQKENI. The ends were cut back, 5 bases at V and 0 bases at J, with 7 bases in the middle. The CDR3, as DNA: TGTGCCAGCTCAAAGCAGCCGAACACCGGGGAGCTGTTTTTT. Protein product: CASSKQPNTGELFF.

In this sample, this clonotype turned up many times. The J gene is TRBJ2-1, the V gene TRBV20-1; TRBD2 matches 7 bases. The CDR3 has 15 residues. Germline CDR1 is DFQATT and CDR2 is SNEGSKA (reference sequence). V trimming: 1 base; J trimming: 1 base; junction bases outside the gene matches: 4. The CDR3 nucleotides are TGCAGTGCTAGAGGGTACGGGAGGTCCTACAATGAGCAGTTCTTC. Translating it yields CSARGYGRSYNEQFF.

The rearrangement uses TRBV20-1 and TRBJ2-1, with 11 nucleotides matching TRBD2. In germline, CDR1 is DFQATT, CDR2 SNEGSKA (reference sequence). The junction had 10 bases not matched to a gene; V was cut back by 2 bases and J by 7 bases. The CDR3 is 16 amino acids. The chain's CDR3 is CSARSVSGGAGNEQFF. The CDR3 nucleotides read TGCAGTGCTAGATCAGTTAGCGGGGGGGCCGGGAATGAGCAGTTCTTC.

This clonotype was detected a few times. The rearrangement uses TRBV5-1 and TRBJ2-6, with D perhaps TRBD2 (6 bases). V lost 2 bases to trimming and J lost 0 bases, with 12 bases between them. Germline assignment: CDR1 SGHRS and CDR2 YFSETQ. The CDR3 runs 17 residues. CDR3 protein: CASSFRDGSSGANVLTF. CDR3 bases: TGCGCCAGCAGCTTCCGGGACGGGAGCTCTGGGGCCAACGTCCTGACTTTC. Filled out from reference TRBV5-1 and TRBJ2-6, the complete variable domain reads KAGVTQTPRYLIKTRGQQVTLSCSPISGHRSVSWYQQTPGQGLQFLFEYFSETQRNKGNFPGRFSGRQFSNSRSEMNVSTLELGDSALYLCASSFRDGSSGANVLTFGAGSRLTVL.

This clonotype was recorded at least ten times. The chain's CDR3 is CASSLVPGGTYEQYF. CDR3 in DNA: TGTGCCAGCAGCTTGGTTCCGGGGGGTACCTACGAGCAGTACTTC. This chain uses TRBV5-5 with TRBJ2-7; 7 nucleotides match TRBD2. There are 15 residues in the CDR3. V shed 0 bases and J 2 bases; nucleotides not matched to a gene: 5. In germline, CDR1 is SGHKS, CDR2 YYEKEE (reference sequence).

This clonotype was seen at least ten times. CDR3 sequence: CSARATPRGGPNEQFF. CDR3 bases: TGCAGTGCTAGAGCCACCCCTCGAGGGGGGCCGAATGAGCAGTTCTTC. The chain carries TRBV20-1 and TRBJ2-1, with D possibly being TRBD1 or TRBD2 (6 bases each). Per the germline V gene, CDR1 is DFQATT and CDR2 is SNEGSKA (reference sequence). Between the trimmed V and J ends, which lost 1 base and 7 bases, there was a span of 20 bases. The CDR3 is made up of 16 amino acids.

This clonotype was found many times. V gene TRBV12-3 or TRBV12-4 combines with J gene TRBJ2-3; D is possibly TRBD1 (6 bases). The CDR3 is 15 residues long. V was trimmed by 5 bases and J by 2 bases, leaving 14 bases between them. CDR3 protein: CASSAQDRATDTQYF. For the CDR3, the DNA is TGTGCCAGCAGTGCCCAGGACAGAGCCACAGATACGCAGTATTTT.

This clonotype turned up a few times. The chain combines TRBV14 with TRBJ2-5; tentative D call: TRBD2 (6 bases). The CDR3 runs to 16 residues. CDR1 is SGHDN, CDR2 FVKESK, per germline. V lost 1 base to trimming and J lost 1 base, with 13 bases between them. The CDR3 region is CASSQAMGLIQETQYF. The CDR3 DNA reads TGTGCCAGCAGCCAAGCAATGGGACTGATCCAAGAGACCCAGTACTTC.

This clonotype was counted between two and nine times. The chain has TRBV28 and TRBJ2-7; the D is unclear. V was trimmed by 1 base and J by 2 bases, leaving 9 bases between them. Germline lookup yields CDR1 MDHEN and CDR2 SYDVKM. This CDR3 is 14 amino acids long. CDR3 in amino acids: CASSLSRFAYEQYF. CDR3 DNA: TGTGCCAGCAGTTTATCTCGATTTGCCTACGAGCAGTACTTC.

This clonotype was observed many times. This chain joins TRBV12-3 or TRBV12-4 and TRBJ2-3; D may be TRBD2 (6 bases). Trimming took 6 bases from V and 1 from J, leaving 14 bases between them. The CDR3 consists of 15 residues. The CDR3 sequence is CASSRDGGGTDTQYF. CDR3 coding DNA: TGTGCCAGCAGCCGAGACGGCGGGGGCACAGATACGCAGTATTTT.

The V gene is TRBV12-3 or TRBV12-4, the J gene TRBJ1-1; possible D gene TRBD1, 6 bases. The CDR3 has 15 amino acids. The V gene lost 5 bases and the J gene lost 5 bases, with 18 bases spanning the gap. DNA of the CDR3: TGTGCCAGCAGTATAAGAACAGGGAGTGGGACTGAAGCTTTCTTT. Encoded protein: CASSIRTGSGTEAFF.

This sequence joins TRBV5-1 and TRBJ1-4; no clear D gene. The germline V and J ends were trimmed by 4 bases and 0 bases, with 16 bases remaining between them. Germline V lookup: CDR1 SGHRS, CDR2 YFSETQ. The CDR3 is 17 amino acids. In nucleotides, the CDR3 is TGCGCCAGCAGCCTCGATGCAGCCGATGCAACTAATGAAAAACTGTTTTTT. Residues: CASSLDAADATNEKLFF.